One and the same sample provided the 7 T cell receptor beta chains below, sequenced in a study of blood T cell repertoires in COVID-19. Data came from immunoSEQ multiplex PCR; TCRdb stores just in-frame clones and leaves some out. Here the sample spans 300,000 to 400,000 clones, just over 85% being singletons. Source material: PBMCs or T cells enriched from blood (not recorded which). The receptors were sampled from a woman between 40 and 50 years old with acute COVID-19.

The chain has TRBV7-9 and TRBJ1-4; D gene ambiguous. Germline loops: CDR1 SEHNR, CDR2 FQNEAQ (reference sequence). This CDR3 contains 13 residues. Deletions cut 5 bases from V and 5 bases from J, with 9 bases between. This CDR3 is CASSPGINEKLFF. CDR3 nucleotides: TGTGCCAGCAGCCCCGGGATAAATGAAAAACTGTTTTTT.

Note on this clone: At one end, the junction sequence differs from germline, possibly due to a read error. This chain connects TRBV6-2 or TRBV6-3 to TRBJ2-7, with TRBD2 matching over 14 bases. The V gene's germline CDR1 is MNHEY and CDR2 SVGEGT. This CDR3 is 16 amino acids long. CDR3 protein: CASSYGTSGRSYAQYF. The CDR3 bases are TGTGCCAGCAGTTACGGGACTAGCGGGAGATCCTACGCGCAGTACTTC.

This sequence joins TRBV2 and TRBJ1-2, with D possibly matching TRBD1 (6 bases). The CDR3 is 14 amino acids. Germline CDR1 and CDR2: SNHLY and FYNNEI. The V end was cut by 6 bases, the J end by 2 bases, with 13 bases between. The CDR3 nucleotides read TGTGCCAGCAGAATCATCGACAGGAACTATGGCTACACCTTC. This gives the protein CASRIIDRNYGYTF.

This chain connects TRBV6-2 or TRBV6-3 to TRBJ1-3; D unclear. This CDR3 region has 17 residues. Trimming cost V 2 bases and J 1 base, with 15 bases left between them. Germline loops: CDR1 MNHEY, CDR2 SVGEGT. The CDR3 nucleotides are TGTGCCAGCAGTTACACTGTTCGGGAACATTCTGGAAACACCATATATTTT. Translation: CASSYTVREHSGNTIYF.

This clone came up once. The chain has TRBV15 and TRBJ2-6; 8 positions agree with TRBD1. From germline, CDR1 is LNHNV and CDR2 YYDKDF (reference sequence). V gave up 4 bases and J gave up 2 bases; unmatched junction bases: 13. This CDR3 contains 19 residues. The CDR3 DNA reads TGTGCCACCAGCACAGCTCGGGACAGGTTTTTCACTGGGGCCAACGTCCTGACTTTC. Translation: CATSTARDRFFTGANVLTF.

CDR3 sequence reads: CASSLPTSFYEQYF. CDR3 bases: TGTGCCAGCAGCCTACCGACTAGTTTCTACGAGCAGTACTTC. The genes are TRBV7-9 and TRBJ2-7; D may be TRBD2 (6 bases). With 5 bases removed from V and 3 bases from J, the gap between germline ends came to 14 bases. CDR3 length equals 14 residues. The germline gives CDR1 SEHNR, CDR2 FQNEAQ (reference sequence). The whole variable domain, remainder taken from reference TRBV7-9 and TRBJ2-7, is DTGVSQNPRHKITKRGQNVTFRCDPISEHNRLYWYRQTLGQGPEFLTYFQNEAQLEKSRLLSDRFSAERPKGSFSTLEIQRTEQGDSAMYLCASSLPTSFYEQYFGPGTRLTVT.

The chain employs TRBV6-5 and TRBJ2-1; 7 positions match TRBD2. Germline assignment: CDR1 MNHEY and CDR2 SVGAGI. Losses at the gene ends were 2 bases for V and 8 bases for J; bases not matched to a gene: 6. This CDR3 region has 14 residues. The CDR3 here is CASSYGTSVHEQFF. Here the CDR3 DNA reads TGTGCCAGCAGTTACGGCACTAGCGTCCATGAGCAGTTCTTC.